What follows are 26 T cell receptor beta chains derived from one specimen sequenced in a study of immune heterogeneity within non-small cell lung tumors. Amplifying TCR beta CDR3 involved multiplex PCR carried out with 32 V and 13 J primers. TCRdb ran MiXCR on the multiplex PCR reads and lists one entry per CDR3 protein. In the table there are about 2,800 distinct CDR3 sequences, 45% to 55% of which are singletons. Genomic DNA extracted from bulk tumor tissue served as template. A total of about 550 ng was used per sample. Every primary tumor yielded several biopsies, spaced far apart, that were taken during surgery. Newly diagnosed with untreated non-small cell lung cancer, the patients underwent curative surgery. Source material: lung tumor tissue. These receptors were collected from a man aged 60 to 75 with non-small cell lung cancer.

V is TRBV6-2 or TRBV6-3 and J is TRBJ1-2, with a possible D match to TRBD1 (5 bases). This CDR3 is 14 amino acids long. V was shortened by 2 bases and J by 14 bases, with 21 bases between the two germline ends. Per germline, CDR1 MNHEY and CDR2 SVGEGT. The CDR3 sequence: CASSYNEQGVGNTF. The CDR3 nucleotides are TGTGCCAGCAGTTACAACGAGCAGGGAGTTGGAAATACCTTC.

This chain uses TRBV7-2 with TRBJ1-2; unclear D gene. This CDR3 has 13 amino acids. Germline V gene sequence: CDR1 SGHTA, CDR2 FQGNSA. V was trimmed by 1 base and J by 4 bases, leaving 7 bases between them. This chain's CDR3 is CASSLGHLYGYTF. The CDR3 DNA is TGTGCCAGCAGCTTAGGGCACCTCTATGGCTACACCTTC.

This chain uses TRBV30 with TRBJ1-2; D gene ambiguous. CDR1 and CDR2 (germline): GTSNPN, SVGIG (reference sequence). CDR3 length: 13 amino acids. V gave up 7 bases and J gave up 0 bases, with 12 bases separating them. CDR3 sequence reads: CASRAPANYGYTF. CDR3 in DNA: TGTGCCTCACGAGCACCAGCTAACTATGGCTACACCTTC.

The CDR3 DNA reads as TGCGCCAGCAGCTACCTCCCGCTAGCGGAAGTTGGAACCGGGGAGCTGTTTTTT. This encodes CASSYLPLAEVGTGELFF. The rearrangement uses TRBV5-1 and TRBJ2-2; TRBD2 agrees at 7 bases. Unmatched junction bases numbered 16, after V lost 3 bases and J lost 5 bases. The V gene's germline CDR1 is SGHRS and CDR2 YFSETQ. CDR3 length: 18 residues.

V gene TRBV27 combines with J gene TRBJ1-6; D unclear. Looked up from germline, CDR1 is MNHEY and CDR2 is SMNVEV (reference sequence). The CDR3 has 13 residues. Deletions cut 1 base from V and 7 bases from J, with 5 bases between. CDR3 sequence reads: CASSLLGNSPLHF. The CDR3 DNA is TGTGCCAGCAGTTTATTGGGGAATTCACCCCTCCACTTT.

The chain couples TRBV5-6 to TRBJ1-5; no firm D call. Germline CDR1 reads SGHDT; CDR2 reads YYEEEE. This CDR3 has 12 amino acids. The V and J ends lost 1 base and 4 bases respectively, with 3 bases between them. The DNA of the CDR3 is TGTGCCAGCAGCTTGCAGAATCAGCCCCAGCATTTT. It encodes CASSLQNQPQHF.

The V and J genes are TRBV28 and TRBJ1-2, with a weak D call TRBD1 (6 bases). The CDR3 length is 13 residues. V was cut by 6 bases and J by 5 bases, with 13 bases left in between. Germline values: CDR1 MDHEN, CDR2 SYDVKM. The CDR3 sequence is CASSSDRLYGYTF. The CDR3 DNA is TGTGCCAGCAGCTCCGACAGGCTTTATGGCTACACCTTC.

The chain links TRBV15 to TRBJ1-2; D is unresolved. Per germline, CDR1 LNHNV and CDR2 YYDKDF (reference sequence). This CDR3 spans 15 amino acids. The V and J ends lost 1 base and 0 bases respectively, with 9 bases between them. The CDR3 protein is CATSRVQRANYGYTF. CDR3 sequence (DNA): TGTGCCACCAGCAGAGTTCAGAGAGCTAACTATGGCTACACCTTC.

This clonotype was detected only a few times. This chain joins TRBV6-2 or TRBV6-3 and TRBJ2-3; 13 nucleotides match TRBD2. This CDR3 comprises 18 residues. Germline CDR1 reads MNHEY; CDR2 reads SVGEGT. V shed 5 bases and J 0 bases; nucleotides not matched to a gene: 8. The CDR3 sequence: CASSPGTSGIPSTDTQYF. Written as DNA, the CDR3 is TGTGCCAGCAGTCCCGGGACTAGCGGGATACCTAGCACAGATACGCAGTATTTT.

The V gene is TRBV7-2, the J gene TRBJ2-3; D tentatively fits TRBD1 or TRBD2 (5 bases each). The CDR3 has 14 amino acids. V lost 4 bases to trimming and J lost 2 bases, with 10 bases between them. In germline, CDR1 is SGHTA, CDR2 FQGNSA. CDR3 region: CASSSRDHTDTQYF. The CDR3 DNA reads TGTGCCAGCAGCTCTCGGGACCACACAGATACGCAGTATTTT.

CDR3 in DNA: TGTGCCATCAGTGAAGGAGTCCCATCGGGCAATCAGCCCCAGCATTTT. It codes for CAISEGVPSGNQPQHF. V is TRBV10-3 and J is TRBJ1-5; D unclear. The CDR3 spans 16 residues. V was shortened by 3 bases and J by 2 bases, with 14 bases between the two germline ends. Per the germline V gene, CDR1 is ENHRY and CDR2 is SYGVKD.

This clonotype came up once. J is TRBJ1-1 and V is TRBV4-2; D remains ambiguous. The CDR3 length is 13 residues. Trimming stripped 0 bases from V and 2 bases from J, with 4 bases between. Germline V lookup: CDR1 LGHNA, CDR2 YNFKEQ. CDR3 coding DNA: TGTGCCAGCAGCCAAGAGGATAACACTGAAGCTTTCTTT. Translation gives CASSQEDNTEAFF.

The V call is TRBV12-3 or TRBV12-4, the J call TRBJ2-3; D gene uncertain. The CDR3 extends over 14 amino acids. With 3 bases removed from V and 3 bases from J, the gap between germline ends came to 10 bases. CDR3 sequence (DNA): TGTGCCAGCAGTTTCGCAGGCGGTACAGATACGCAGTATTTT. Translated: CASSFAGGTDTQYF.

As to this clonotype: The junction and the germline gene differ at one end; a read error may be behind it. The J gene is TRBJ1-5, the V gene TRBV5-5, with unresolved D. The germline V gene encodes CDR1 SGHKS and CDR2 YYEKEE (reference sequence). The CDR3 has 12 residues. CDR3: CACSLVDQPQHF. The CDR3 nucleotides read TGTGCCTGCAGCTTGGTGGATCAGCCCCAGCATTTT. Full variable domain (remainder filled in from reference TRBV5-5 and TRBJ1-5): DAGVTQSPTHLIKTRGQQVTLRCSPISGHKSVSWYQQVLGQGPQFIFQYYEKEERGRGNFPDRFSARQFPNYSSELNVNALLLGDSALYLCACSLVDQPQHFGDGTRLSIL.

The chain uses TRBV19 and TRBJ1-1; TRBD1 matches 7 bases. The V gene end was trimmed by 5 bases and the J gene end by 1 base; junction bases not matched to a gene: 10. Looked up from germline, CDR1 is LNHDA and CDR2 is SQIVND (reference sequence). This CDR3 has 16 amino acids. The CDR3 nucleotides read TGTGCCAGTAGTGTCAAAACACAGGGGTGGAACACTGAAGCTTTCTTT. Translation: CASSVKTQGWNTEAFF.

The V gene is TRBV6-1, the J gene TRBJ2-7; 8 positions match TRBD1. Losses at the gene ends were 6 bases for V and 4 bases for J; bases not matched to a gene: 8. CDR3 length: 14 amino acids. Looked up from germline, CDR1 is MNHNS and CDR2 is SASEGT. In DNA form, the CDR3 reads TGTGCCAGCAGCCTTTTCCAGGGGGCGTACGAGCAGTACTTC. This sequence encodes CASSLFQGAYEQYF.

This clonotype was counted a few times. The V call is TRBV19, the J call TRBJ1-1; no reliable D call. Trimming removed 4 bases from V and 1 base from J, with 7 bases in between. Germline values: CDR1 LNHDA, CDR2 SQIVND (reference sequence). CDR3 length equals 13 residues. The CDR3 spells CASSTQENTEAFF. CDR3 DNA: TGTGCCAGTAGTACTCAGGAGAACACTGAAGCTTTCTTT.

A few counts support this clonotype. The chain recombines TRBV6-1 with TRBJ2-7, with 9 bases identical to TRBD2. CDR1 and CDR2 from the germline V gene are MNHNS and SASEGT. This CDR3 comprises 14 residues. The V and J ends lost 8 bases and 5 bases, in that order; junction bases with no gene match: 10. The CDR3 loop is CASRPGTSLNEQYF. DNA for the CDR3: TGTGCCAGCCGACCGGGGACTAGCCTGAACGAGCAGTACTTC.

The chain combines TRBV6-5 with TRBJ2-1; TRBD2 might be the D (6 bases). The V end lost 4 bases, the J end lost 7 bases, and 14 bases lay between the germline ends. This CDR3 region has 14 residues. CDR1 is MNHEY and CDR2 is SVGAGI in the germline V gene. CDR3 sequence: CASSFGQGGNEQFF. In DNA, the CDR3 is TGTGCCAGCAGTTTCGGCCAGGGAGGAAATGAGCAGTTCTTC.

This clonotype was detected only a few times. The chain is built from TRBV20-1 and TRBJ1-3, with 8 bases fitting TRBD1. The CDR3 sequence is 15 residues long. Germline V gene sequence: CDR1 DFQATT, CDR2 SNEGSKA (reference sequence). Losses at the gene ends were 4 bases for V and 0 bases for J; bases not matched to a gene: 5. As DNA, the CDR3 is TGCAGTGCTATATCAGGGGGCAGCTCTGGAAACACCATATATTTT. Its translation is CSAISGGSSGNTIYF.

Sample share makes this clonotype large. The rearrangement links TRBV6-2 or TRBV6-3 to TRBJ2-7, with D unclear. CDR3 length: 13 amino acids. In germline, CDR1 is MNHEY, CDR2 SVGEGT. Between the trimmed V and J ends, which lost 3 bases and 2 bases, there was a span of 8 bases. The CDR3 reads CASSYWAAYEQYF. CDR3 sequence (DNA): TGTGCCAGCAGTTATTGGGCAGCCTACGAGCAGTACTTC.

J is TRBJ2-3 and V is TRBV30; TRBD2 aligns across 10 bases. V dropped 4 bases and J dropped 2; count of bases not matched to a gene: 9. The CDR3 contains 16 residues. Per the germline V gene, CDR1 is GTSNPN and CDR2 is SVGIG (reference sequence). CDR3 sequence (DNA): TGTGCCTGGACTAGCGGGAGTCGATCGTTCACAGATACGCAGTATTTT. This translates into CAWTSGSRSFTDTQYF.

In regard to this clonotype: Possible read error: a much larger clone is one base away. J is TRBJ2-2 and V is TRBV6-2 or TRBV6-3; 9 bases align to TRBD2. The CDR3 is 19 residues long. V lost 10 bases, J lost 0 bases, and 18 bases stayed unmatched. Germline CDR1 is MNHEY and CDR2 is SVGEGT. This CDR3 is CAIRSKPGLAGPNTGELFF. CDR3 in DNA: TGTGCCATCAGATCAAAACCCGGGCTAGCGGGGCCGAACACCGGGGAGCTGTTTTTT.

The chain links TRBV11-3 to TRBJ2-7, with TRBD1 as a possible D gene (5 bases). The CDR3 extends over 15 amino acids. Trimming removed 0 bases from V and 2 bases from J, with 11 bases in between. Germline CDR1 is SGHNT and CDR2 is YENEEA. The CDR3 bases are TGTGCCAGCAGCTTAGATATTGGGGCTACCTACGAGCAGTACTTC. It specifies CASSLDIGATYEQYF.

Judged by abundance, this clonotype is large. The chain recombines TRBV6-2 or TRBV6-3 with TRBJ2-2; TRBD2 agrees at 9 bases. The CDR3 runs to 19 residues. Germline-derived CDR1 and CDR2 are MNHEY and SVGEGT. The junction had 14 bases not matched to a gene; V was cut back by 6 bases and J by 0 bases. The CDR3 region has the DNA TGTGCCAGCAGATCAAAACCCGGGCTAGCGGGGCCGAACACCGGGGAGCTGTTTTTT. It yields the protein CASRSKPGLAGPNTGELFF.

The chain carries TRBV18 and TRBJ1-6; unclear D gene. The germline V gene has CDR1 KGHSH and CDR2 LQKENI. Trimming removed 8 bases at V and 7 bases at J, with 12 bases between. The CDR3 is made up of 13 amino acids. The CDR3 spells CASTRTENSPLHF. CDR3 nucleotide sequence: TGTGCCAGCACGAGGACGGAAAATTCACCCCTCCACTTT.